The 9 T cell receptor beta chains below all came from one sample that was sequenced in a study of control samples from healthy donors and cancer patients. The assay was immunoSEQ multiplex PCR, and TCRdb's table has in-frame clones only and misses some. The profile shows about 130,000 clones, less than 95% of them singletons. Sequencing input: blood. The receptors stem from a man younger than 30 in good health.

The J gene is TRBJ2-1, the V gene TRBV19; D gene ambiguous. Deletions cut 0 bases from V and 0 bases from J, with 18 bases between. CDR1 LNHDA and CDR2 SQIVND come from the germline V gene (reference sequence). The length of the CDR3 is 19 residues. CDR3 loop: CASSIDPSAAAASYNEQFF. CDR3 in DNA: TGTGCCAGTAGTATAGATCCGTCCGCAGCCGCCGCCTCCTACAATGAGCAGTTCTTC.

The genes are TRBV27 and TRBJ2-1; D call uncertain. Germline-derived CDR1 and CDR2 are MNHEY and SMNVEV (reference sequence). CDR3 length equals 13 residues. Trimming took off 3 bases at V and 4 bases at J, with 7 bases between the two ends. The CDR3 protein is CASSFRRYNEQFF. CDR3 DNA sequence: TGTGCCAGCAGTTTCCGAAGGTACAATGAGCAGTTCTTC.

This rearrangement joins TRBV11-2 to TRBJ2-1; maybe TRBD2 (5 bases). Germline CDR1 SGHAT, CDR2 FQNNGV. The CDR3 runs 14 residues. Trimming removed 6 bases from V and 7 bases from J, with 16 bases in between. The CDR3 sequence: CASRAVRGWNEQFF. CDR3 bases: TGTGCCAGCAGGGCAGTGAGAGGGTGGAATGAGCAGTTCTTC.

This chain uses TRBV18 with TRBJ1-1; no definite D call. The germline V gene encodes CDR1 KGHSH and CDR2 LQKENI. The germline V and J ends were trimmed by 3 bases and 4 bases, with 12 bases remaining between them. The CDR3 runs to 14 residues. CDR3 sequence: CASSPPDLGTEAFF. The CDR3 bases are TGTGCCAGCTCACCCCCGGATTTGGGCACTGAAGCTTTCTTT. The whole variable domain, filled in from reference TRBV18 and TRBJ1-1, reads NAGVMQNPRHLVRRRGQEARLRCSPMKGHSHVYWYRQLPEEGLKFMVYLQKENIIDESGMPKERFSAEFPKEGPSILRIQQVVRGDSAAYFCASSPPDLGTEAFFGQGTRLTVV.

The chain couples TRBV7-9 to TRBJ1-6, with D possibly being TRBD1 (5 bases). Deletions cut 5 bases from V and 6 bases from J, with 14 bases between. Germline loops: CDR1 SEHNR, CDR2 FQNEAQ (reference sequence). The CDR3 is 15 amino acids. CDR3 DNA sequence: TGTGCCAGCAGCCCGGTAGCGGGGACTAATTCACCCCTCCACTTT. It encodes CASSPVAGTNSPLHF.

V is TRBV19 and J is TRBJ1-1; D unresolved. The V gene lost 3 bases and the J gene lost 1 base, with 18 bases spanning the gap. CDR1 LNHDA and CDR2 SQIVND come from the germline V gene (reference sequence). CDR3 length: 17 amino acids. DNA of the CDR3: TGTGCCAGTAGTATTCTAGTCGGAAAGCAGACGAACACTGAAGCTTTCTTT. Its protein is CASSILVGKQTNTEAFF. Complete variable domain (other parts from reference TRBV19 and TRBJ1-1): DGGITQSPKYLFRKEGQNVTLSCEQNLNHDAMYWYRQDPGQGLRLIYYSQIVNDFQKGDIAEGYSVSREKKESFPLTVTSAQKNPTAFYLCASSILVGKQTNTEAFFGQGTRLTVV.

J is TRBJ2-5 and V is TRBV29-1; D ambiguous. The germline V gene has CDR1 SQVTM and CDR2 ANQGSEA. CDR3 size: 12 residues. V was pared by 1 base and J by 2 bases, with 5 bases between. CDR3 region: CSVEGLQETQYF. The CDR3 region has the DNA TGCAGCGTTGAAGGGCTGCAAGAGACCCAGTACTTC.

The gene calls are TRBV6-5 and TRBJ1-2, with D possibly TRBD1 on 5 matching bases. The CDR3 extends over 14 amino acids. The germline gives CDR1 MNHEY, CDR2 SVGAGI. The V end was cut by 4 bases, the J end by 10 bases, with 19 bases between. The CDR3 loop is CASSLYIGTGDYTF. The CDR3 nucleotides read TGTGCCAGCAGTTTATACATCGGGACGGGCGACTACACCTTC.

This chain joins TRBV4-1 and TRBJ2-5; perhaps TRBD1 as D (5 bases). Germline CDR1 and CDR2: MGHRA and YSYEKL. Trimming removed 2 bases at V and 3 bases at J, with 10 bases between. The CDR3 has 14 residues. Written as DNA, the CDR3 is TGCGCCAGCAGCCAACCCAGGGTGGAAGAGACCCAGTACTTC. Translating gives CASSQPRVEETQYF.